This T cell receptor beta chain comes out of a study of metastatic and nonmetastatic thyroid tumors. For the study at large: Repertoire comparison spanned blood and tumor or nodule tissue of malignant and benign thyroid patients. Study results and caveats: Patients with malignant thyroid tumors reportedly had significantly higher TCR beta diversity than those with benign nodules, in blood and tumor.

As handled by the study authors: Building a distant-metastasis classifier for papillary thyroid cancer drew on CDR3 differences across clinicopathological groups. TCRdb reanalyzed the PCR reads with MiXCR. The V and J calls, along with clone size, are taken from TCRdb and not from the paper's own processing. Here the sample spans nearly 25,000 clones, about 24% being singletons. V lost 4 bases and J lost 0, with 9 bases in between. This CDR3 contains 14 residues. CDR1 is SGHNT, CDR2 YENEEA, per germline. This clone was found many times. Its antigen remains unknown. None of the patients had undergone any treatment ahead of thyroid surgery.

The clonotype comes from a male donor with papillary thyroid cancer or a benign thyroid nodule (not recorded which). Some clones in this sample may be carry-over from other donors' samples. This chain connects TRBV11-3 to TRBJ2-5; D is uncertain. The specimen was blood. The CDR3, as DNA: TGTGCCAGCAGCTCTTTCGAGAACCAAGAGACCCAGTACTTC. Its translation: CASSSFENQETQYF.